Listed below are T cell receptor beta chains from one sample, sequenced in a study of blood T cell repertoires in COVID-19. Sequencing used immunoSEQ multiplex PCR; TCRdb keeps in-frame clones, though not all of them. The table shows fewer than 400,000 clones, with 75% to 90% occurring only once. Sequencing used peripheral blood. These TCRs come from a woman in her twenties or thirties with COVID-19, enrolled during active disease. The CDR3 runs from the conserved cysteine through the conserved F or W. Each record gives: D gene, V gene, CDR3 protein. D genes are given only for firm matches.

d_call: TRBD2; v_call: TRBV19; cdr3_aa: CASSILAGDNEQFF
d_call: TRBD2; v_call: TRBV2; cdr3_aa: CASTKRGIKQFF
d_call: TRBD2; v_call: TRBV7-9; cdr3_aa: CASSLVSLAGARNEQFF
d_call: .; v_call: TRBV5-1; cdr3_aa: CASSLGLGQGDTQYF
d_call: .; v_call: TRBV11-2; cdr3_aa: CASSLLAGLTSSYNEQFF
d_call: .; v_call: TRBV5-1; cdr3_aa: CASSLAVWERNYGYTF
d_call: TRBD1; v_call: TRBV29-1; cdr3_aa: CSAGQGSGSPLHF
d_call: TRBD2; v_call: TRBV27; cdr3_aa: CASIETSGSYNEQFF
d_call: TRBD1; v_call: TRBV18; cdr3_aa: CASSPQRGATGTGAFGYTF
d_call: TRBD2; v_call: TRBV10-1; cdr3_aa: CASSDHVAGATDTQYF
d_call: TRBD2; v_call: TRBV6-1; cdr3_aa: CASMGGSDEQFF
d_call: TRBD2; v_call: TRBV24-1; cdr3_aa: CATSAGTSQSTDTQYF
d_call: TRBD1; v_call: TRBV12-3/TRBV12-4; cdr3_aa: CASRTGQAGSYTF
d_call: TRBD1; v_call: TRBV5-8; cdr3_aa: CASSPQGQGSSPLHF
d_call: TRBD1; v_call: TRBV19; cdr3_aa: CASSPGTGGGNQPQHF
d_call: TRBD2; v_call: TRBV19; cdr3_aa: CASSTPGLGGETQYF
d_call: .; v_call: TRBV5-4; cdr3_aa: CASSLSTSYNEQFF
d_call: TRBD1; v_call: TRBV9; cdr3_aa: CASSPPGQGSYEQYF
d_call: .; v_call: TRBV28; cdr3_aa: CASSPTREWNEQYF
d_call: TRBD1; v_call: TRBV27; cdr3_aa: CASSLMGQGIGETQYF
d_call: TRBD2; v_call: TRBV11-2; cdr3_aa: CASSLMGLEETQYF
d_call: .; v_call: TRBV18; cdr3_aa: CASSPSAQENTEAFF
d_call: .; v_call: TRBV19; cdr3_aa: CASTSEQTNQPQHF
d_call: TRBD1; v_call: TRBV5-5; cdr3_aa: CASSSRDRGHTF
d_call: .; v_call: TRBV5-4; cdr3_aa: CASSFGIANYEQYF